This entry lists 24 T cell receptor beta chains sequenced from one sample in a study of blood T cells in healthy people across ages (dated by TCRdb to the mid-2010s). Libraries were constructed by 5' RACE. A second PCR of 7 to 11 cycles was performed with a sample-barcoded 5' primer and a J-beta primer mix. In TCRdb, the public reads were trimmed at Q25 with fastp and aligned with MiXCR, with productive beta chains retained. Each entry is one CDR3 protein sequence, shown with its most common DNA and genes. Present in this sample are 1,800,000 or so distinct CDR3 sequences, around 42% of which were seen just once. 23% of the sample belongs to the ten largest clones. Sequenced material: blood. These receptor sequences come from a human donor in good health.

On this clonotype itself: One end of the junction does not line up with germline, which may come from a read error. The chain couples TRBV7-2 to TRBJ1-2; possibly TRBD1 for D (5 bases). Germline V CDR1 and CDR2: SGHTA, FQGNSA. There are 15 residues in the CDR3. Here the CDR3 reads CASSRGQGPNYGCTF. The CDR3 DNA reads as TGTGCCAGCAGCCGAGGGCAGGGCCCTAACTATGGCTGCACCTTC. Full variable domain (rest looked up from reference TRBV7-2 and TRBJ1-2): GAGVSQSPSNKVTEKGKDVELRCDPISGHTALYWYRQSLGQGLEFLIYFQGNSAPDKSGLPSDRFSAERTGGSVSTLTIQRTQQEDSAVYLCASSRGQGPNYGCTFGSGTRLTVV.

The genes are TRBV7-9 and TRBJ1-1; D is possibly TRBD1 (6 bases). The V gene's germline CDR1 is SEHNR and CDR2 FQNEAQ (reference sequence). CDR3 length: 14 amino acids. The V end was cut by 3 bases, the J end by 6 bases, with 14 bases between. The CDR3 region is CASSLSQGSAEAFF. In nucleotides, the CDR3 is TGTGCCAGCAGCTTGAGCCAGGGGTCGGCTGAAGCTTTCTTT.

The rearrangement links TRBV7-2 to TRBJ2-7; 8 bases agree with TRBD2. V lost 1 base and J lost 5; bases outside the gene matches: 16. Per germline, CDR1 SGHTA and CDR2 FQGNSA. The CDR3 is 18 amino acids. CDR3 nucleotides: TGTGCCAGCAGCTTAGGGCCCCCGGGCGGGGGGCCTACTAACGAGCAGTACTTC. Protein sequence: CASSLGPPGGGPTNEQYF. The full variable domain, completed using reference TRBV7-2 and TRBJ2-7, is GAGVSQSPSNKVTEKGKDVELRCDPISGHTALYWYRQSLGQGLEFLIYFQGNSAPDKSGLPSDRFSAERTGGSVSTLTIQRTQQEDSAVYLCASSLGPPGGGPTNEQYFGPGTRLTVT.

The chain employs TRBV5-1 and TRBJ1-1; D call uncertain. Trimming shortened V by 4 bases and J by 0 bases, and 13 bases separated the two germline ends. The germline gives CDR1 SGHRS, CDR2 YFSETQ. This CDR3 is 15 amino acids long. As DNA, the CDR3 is TGCGCCAGCAGCCCCGGAGGGCGGGTGAACACTGAAGCTTTCTTT. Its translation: CASSPGGRVNTEAFF.

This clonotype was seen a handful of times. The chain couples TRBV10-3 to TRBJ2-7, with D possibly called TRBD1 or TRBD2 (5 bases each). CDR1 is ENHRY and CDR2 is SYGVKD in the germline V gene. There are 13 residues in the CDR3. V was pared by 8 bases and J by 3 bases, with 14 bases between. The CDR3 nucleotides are TGTGCCATCGGGGCTGGGGACGGCTACGAGCAGTACTTC. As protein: CAIGAGDGYEQYF.

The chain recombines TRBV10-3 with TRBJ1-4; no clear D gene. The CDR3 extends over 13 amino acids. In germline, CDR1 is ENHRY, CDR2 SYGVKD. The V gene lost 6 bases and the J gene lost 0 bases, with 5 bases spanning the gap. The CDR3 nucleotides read TGTGCCATCAGCGATTCAACTAATGAAAAACTGTTTTTT. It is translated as CAISDSTNEKLFF.

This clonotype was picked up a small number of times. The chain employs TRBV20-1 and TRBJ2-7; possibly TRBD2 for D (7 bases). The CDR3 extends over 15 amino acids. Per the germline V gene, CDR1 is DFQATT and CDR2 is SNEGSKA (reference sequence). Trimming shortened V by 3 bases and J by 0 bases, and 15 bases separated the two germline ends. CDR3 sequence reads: CSARGGTQPSYEQYF. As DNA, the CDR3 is TGCAGTGCTAGGGGAGGGACACAACCCTCCTACGAGCAGTACTTC.

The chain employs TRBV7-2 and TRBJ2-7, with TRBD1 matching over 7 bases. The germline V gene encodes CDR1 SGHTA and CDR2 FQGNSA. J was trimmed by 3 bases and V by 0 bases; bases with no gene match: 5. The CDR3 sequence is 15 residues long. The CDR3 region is CASSLAGTAVYEQYF. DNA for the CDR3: TGTGCCAGCAGCTTAGCGGGGACAGCCGTCTACGAGCAGTACTTC.

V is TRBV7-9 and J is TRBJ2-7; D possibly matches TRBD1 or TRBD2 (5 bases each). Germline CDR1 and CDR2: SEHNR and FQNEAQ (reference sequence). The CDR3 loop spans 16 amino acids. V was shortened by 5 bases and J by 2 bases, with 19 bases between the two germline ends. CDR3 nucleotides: TGTGCCAGCAGCCCGAGGGACCCTATGATCCCCTACGAGCAGTACTTC. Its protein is CASSPRDPMIPYEQYF. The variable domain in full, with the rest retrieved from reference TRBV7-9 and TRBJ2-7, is DTGVSQNPRHKITKRGQNVTFRCDPISEHNRLYWYRQTLGQGPEFLTYFQNEAQLEKSRLLSDRFSAERPKGSFSTLEIQRTEQGDSAMYLCASSPRDPMIPYEQYFGPGTRLTVT.

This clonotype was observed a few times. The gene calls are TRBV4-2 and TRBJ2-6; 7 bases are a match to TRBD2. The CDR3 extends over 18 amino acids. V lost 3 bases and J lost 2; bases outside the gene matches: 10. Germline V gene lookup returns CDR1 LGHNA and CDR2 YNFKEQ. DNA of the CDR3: TGTGCCAGCAGCCAGGACACGACGGGGGGAGCTGGGGCCAACGTCCTGACTTTC. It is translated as CASSQDTTGGAGANVLTF.

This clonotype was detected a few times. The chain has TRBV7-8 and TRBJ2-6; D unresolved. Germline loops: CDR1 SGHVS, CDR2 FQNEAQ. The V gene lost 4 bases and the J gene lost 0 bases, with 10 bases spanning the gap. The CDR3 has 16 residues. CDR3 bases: TGTGCCAGCAGCTCGATAGGTAGCTCTGGGGCCAACGTCCTGACTTTC. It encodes CASSSIGSSGANVLTF.

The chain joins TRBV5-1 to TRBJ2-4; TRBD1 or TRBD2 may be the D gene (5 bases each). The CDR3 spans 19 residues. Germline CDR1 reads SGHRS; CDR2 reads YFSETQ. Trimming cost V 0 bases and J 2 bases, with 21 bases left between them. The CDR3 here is CASSLDALRGVLTKNIQYF. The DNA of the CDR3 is TGCGCCAGCAGCTTGGATGCCCTACGAGGGGTCCTTACCAAAAACATTCAGTACTTC.

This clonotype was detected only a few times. CDR3 nucleotides: TGTGCCAGCAGGGAGGGTGTTGGCCGATACGAGCAGTACTTC. Translated: CASREGVGRYEQYF. V is TRBV2 and J is TRBJ2-7; TRBD2 might be the D (6 bases). V lost 6 bases to trimming and J lost 4 bases, with 16 bases between them. CDR3 length equals 14 residues. Germline CDR1 reads SNHLY; CDR2 reads FYNNEI.

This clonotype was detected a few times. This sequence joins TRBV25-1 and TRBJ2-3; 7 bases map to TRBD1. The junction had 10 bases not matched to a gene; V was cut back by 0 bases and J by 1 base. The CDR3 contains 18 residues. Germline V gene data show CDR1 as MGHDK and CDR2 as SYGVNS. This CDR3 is CASSEYRSTGIRTDTQYF. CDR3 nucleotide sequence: TGTGCCAGCAGTGAATATCGCTCGACAGGGATACGCACAGATACGCAGTATTTT.

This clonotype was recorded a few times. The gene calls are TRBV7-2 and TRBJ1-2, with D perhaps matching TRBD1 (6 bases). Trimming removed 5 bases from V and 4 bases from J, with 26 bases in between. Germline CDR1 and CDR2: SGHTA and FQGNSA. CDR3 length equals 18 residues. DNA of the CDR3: TGTGCCAGCAGCCTTCGGATCGATACAGGGAGATCGGGCTATGGCTACACCTTC. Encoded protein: CASSLRIDTGRSGYGYTF.

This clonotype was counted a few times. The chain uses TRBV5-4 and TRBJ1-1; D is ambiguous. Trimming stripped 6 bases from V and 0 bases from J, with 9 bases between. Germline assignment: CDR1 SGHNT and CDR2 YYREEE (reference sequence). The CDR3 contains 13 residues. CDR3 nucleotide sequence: TGTGCCAGCAACCGAGATGTGAACACTGAAGCTTTCTTT. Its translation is CASNRDVNTEAFF.

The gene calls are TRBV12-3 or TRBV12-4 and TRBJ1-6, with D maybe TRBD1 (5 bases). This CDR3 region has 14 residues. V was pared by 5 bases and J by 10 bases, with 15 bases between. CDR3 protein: CASSPGLSGSPLHF. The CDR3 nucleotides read TGTGCCAGCAGTCCGGGACTGTCGGGATCACCCCTCCACTTT.

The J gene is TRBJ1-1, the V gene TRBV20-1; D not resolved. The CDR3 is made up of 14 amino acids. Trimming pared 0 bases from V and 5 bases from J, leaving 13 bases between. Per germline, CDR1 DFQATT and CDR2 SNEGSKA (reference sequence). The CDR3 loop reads CSARDSLKRTEAFF. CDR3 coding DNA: TGCAGTGCTAGAGATAGTCTGAAAAGAACTGAAGCTTTCTTT.

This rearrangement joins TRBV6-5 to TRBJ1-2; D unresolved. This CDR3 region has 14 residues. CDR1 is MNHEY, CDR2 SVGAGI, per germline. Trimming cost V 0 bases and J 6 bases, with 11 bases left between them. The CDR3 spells CASSYSTGIDGYTF. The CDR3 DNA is TGTGCCAGCAGTTACTCGACGGGAATTGATGGCTACACCTTC.

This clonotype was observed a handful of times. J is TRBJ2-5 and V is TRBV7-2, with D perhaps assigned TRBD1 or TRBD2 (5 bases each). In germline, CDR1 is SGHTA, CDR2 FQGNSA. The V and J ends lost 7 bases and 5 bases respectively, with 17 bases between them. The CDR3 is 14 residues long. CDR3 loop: CASTLGGGIETQYF. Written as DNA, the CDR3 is TGTGCCAGCACCCTGGGTGGGGGAATCGAGACCCAGTACTTC.

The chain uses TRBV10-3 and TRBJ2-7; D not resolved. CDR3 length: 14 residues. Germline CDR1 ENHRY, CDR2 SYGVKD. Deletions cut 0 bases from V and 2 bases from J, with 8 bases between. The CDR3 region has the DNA TGTGCCATCAGTGAGTCGGCGGCTACCTACGAGCAGTACTTC. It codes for CAISESAATYEQYF.

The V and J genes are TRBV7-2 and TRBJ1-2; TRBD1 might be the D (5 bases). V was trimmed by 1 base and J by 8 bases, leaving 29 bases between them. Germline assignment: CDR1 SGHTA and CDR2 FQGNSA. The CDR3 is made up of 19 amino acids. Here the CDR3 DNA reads TGTGCCAGCAGCTTAGTAGCCCCCCCCGGTGTTGGGCCTGGGGACGGCTACACCTTC. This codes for CASSLVAPPGVGPGDGYTF.

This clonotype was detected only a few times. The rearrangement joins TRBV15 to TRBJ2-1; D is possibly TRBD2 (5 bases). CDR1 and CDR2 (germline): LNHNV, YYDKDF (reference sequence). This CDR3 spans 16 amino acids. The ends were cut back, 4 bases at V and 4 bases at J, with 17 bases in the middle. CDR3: CATSKGGSWRYNEQFF. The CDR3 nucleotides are TGTGCCACCAGCAAAGGTGGATCATGGAGGTACAATGAGCAGTTCTTC. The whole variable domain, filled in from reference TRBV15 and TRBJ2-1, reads DAMVIQNPRYQVTQFGKPVTLSCSQTLNHNVMYWYQQKSSQAPKLLFHYYDKDFNNEADTPDNFQSRRPNTSFCFLDIRSPGLGDTAMYLCATSKGGSWRYNEQFFGPGTRLTVL.

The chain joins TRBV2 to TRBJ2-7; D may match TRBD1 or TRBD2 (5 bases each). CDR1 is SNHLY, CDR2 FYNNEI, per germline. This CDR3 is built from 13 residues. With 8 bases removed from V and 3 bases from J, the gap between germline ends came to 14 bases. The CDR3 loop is CASVGTLNYEQYF. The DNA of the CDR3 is TGTGCCAGCGTCGGGACCCTGAACTACGAGCAGTACTTC.